This T cell receptor (beta chain) was recovered during a study of graft-versus-host responses after intestinal transplantation (dated by TCRdb to 2020 to 2022). Some background on the complete study: Multivisceral, liver-intestinal, or isolated intestinal transplants were received by the recipients. Donor T cell macrochimerism was defined as a peak of at least 4% donor T cells among recipient peripheral blood mononuclear cells. The cohort enrolled about two dozen intestinal transplant recipients, one of whom was a retransplant, and a few patients without pretransplant specimens were excluded. Every recipient was given anti-thymocyte globulin induction, then maintenance tacrolimus and steroids for 2 to 3 years. Instead of going to the commercial service, samples from a few later patients were sequenced in-house on an Illumina MiSeq and processed with MiXCR. To identify alloreactive clones, pre-transplant mixed lymphocyte reaction products were sequenced and compared with unstimulated pre-transplant donor and recipient T cells. Graft-versus-host and host-versus-graft alloreactive T cell clones were tracked in the graft, circulation and bone marrow after intestinal transplantation using bulk TCR-beta CDR3 sequencing. Study-wide findings and limitations: GvH clones turned up in recipient bone marrow, with some appearing earlier in ileal mucosa or blood, a pattern consistent with an intestinal mucosal origin. The relatively low number and heterogeneity of intestinal transplant patients limited the conclusions. Patients with donor T cell macrochimerism had high GvH to HvG T cell clonal ratios in their allografts. Peak levels of circulating GvH clones were associated with declines in HvG clones early after transplant.

Relative to germline, V is 1 base shorter and J is 1 base shorter, with 4 bases between their ends. CDR3 length: 13 amino acids, cysteine to phenylalanine. Only CDR3 DNA remains: 39 bases, in frame from the first base. Reading the germline V gene gives CDR1 MGHRA and CDR2 YSYEKL. In the paper's terms, the time point label means: cells obtained before transplantation from donor or recipient. CD3+CD4+ and CD3+CD8+ populations were FACS-sorted from unstimulated pre-transplant donor and recipient cells taken from spleen or lymph nodes. In regard to this clone: There is no known antigen for this receptor. No base qualities exist here, and no much larger clone lies one base off it.

The library was made by the immunoSEQ multiplex PCR assay. For most patients, genomic DNA was isolated with the Qiagen DNeasy Blood and Tissue Kit and shipped frozen to Adaptive Biotechnologies for TCR sequencing. Adaptive Biotechnologies carried out high-throughput TCR-beta CDR3 sequencing of genomic DNA for most patients. In the original analysis: TCR sequencing data for more than 15 patients were retrieved from Adaptive's ImmunoSEQ software; three other patients were processed with MiXCR and VDJtools. To correct CD4 versus CD8 sorting errors, sequences present in both subsets at a frequency ratio below 5:1 were removed. CDR3 nucleotide sequences shared between donor and recipient were removed because the origin of such sequences could not be assigned. To be classed as alloreactive, a clone needed at least 2-fold expansion over unstimulated cells and a minimum CFSE-low frequency of 0.002% (template counts) or 0.001% (read counts). Mappable clones were those detected in sequenced pre-transplant spleen, lymph node, or MLR CFSE-low populations of the donor or recipient. Cumulative frequency of alloreactive clones was calculated as a percentage of all sequences weighted by copy number. TCRdb took this table from immuneACCESS and kept in-frame rearrangements with V and J called. Such tables lack part of the clones; where checked against another copy, unresolved V genes explain under half of the gap, and the rest is unexplained. The DNA gave D and trimming, while V, J and clone size come from that table. The sample profile shows about 47,000 clones; approximately 95% of them were found once. Under 0.25% of the sample is held by the ten biggest clonotypes.

The V gene is TRBV4-1 and the J gene is TRBJ2-5; there is no confident call for the D gene. The material was unstimulated CD8+ T cells sorted from spleen or lymph node cells, obtained before transplant. This clonotype was sampled from a human donor who was the organ donor for an intestinal transplant. The CDR3 amino acid sequence is: CASSQVSQETQYF. The DNA sequence is TGCGCCAGCAGCCAAGTTTCCCAAGAGACCCAGTACTTC.